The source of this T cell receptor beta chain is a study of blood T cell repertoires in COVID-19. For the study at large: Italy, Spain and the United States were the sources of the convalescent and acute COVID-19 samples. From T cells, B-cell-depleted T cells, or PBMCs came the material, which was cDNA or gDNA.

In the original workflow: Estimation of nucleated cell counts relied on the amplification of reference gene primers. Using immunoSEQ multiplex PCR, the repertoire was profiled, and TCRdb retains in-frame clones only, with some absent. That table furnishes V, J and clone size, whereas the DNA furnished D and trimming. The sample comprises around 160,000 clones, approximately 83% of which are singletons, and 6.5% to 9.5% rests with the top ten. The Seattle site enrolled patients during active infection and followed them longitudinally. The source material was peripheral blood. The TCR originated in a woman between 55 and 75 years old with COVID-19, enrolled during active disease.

The CDR3 region has the DNA TGCGCCAGCAGCTTGGCACAGCAGGGGGTACGGACTGAAGCTTTCTTT. Protein: CASSLAQQGVRTEAFF. The genes are TRBV5-1 and TRBJ1-1, with 7 bases identical to TRBD1. V lost 0 bases and J lost 5; bases outside the gene matches: 10. In germline, CDR1 is SGHRS, CDR2 YFSETQ. The CDR3 has 16 amino acids.